This entry concerns a single TCR beta chain. No antigen is known for it. At one of its ends the junction is not consistent with the germline gene, which may arise from a read error. The sample contains more than one DNA sequence encoding this CDR3. The sample belongs to a study of cytomegalovirus exposure and HLA in healthy donors. The germline gives CDR1 MNHNY, CDR2 SVGAGI (reference sequence). The CDR3 contains 16 residues. General study results and limits: Some TCR beta chains (roughly 150 of them) were listed as cytomegalovirus-associated.

The PCR contained 60 Vbeta and 13 Jbeta primers. Data came from immunoSEQ multiplex PCR; TCRdb stores just in-frame clones and leaves some out. This sample contains roughly 79,000 clones. Sequenced sample: PBMCs. This clonotype was sampled from a man aged 30-40 years in good health and CMV-seronegative. V gene TRBV6-6 combines with J gene TRBJ1-6; D unclear. This CDR3 is CASSYTQSYYNSPLHF. The DNA for the CDR3 is TGCGCCAGCAGTTACACCCAGTCGTACTATAATTCACCCCTCCACTTT.